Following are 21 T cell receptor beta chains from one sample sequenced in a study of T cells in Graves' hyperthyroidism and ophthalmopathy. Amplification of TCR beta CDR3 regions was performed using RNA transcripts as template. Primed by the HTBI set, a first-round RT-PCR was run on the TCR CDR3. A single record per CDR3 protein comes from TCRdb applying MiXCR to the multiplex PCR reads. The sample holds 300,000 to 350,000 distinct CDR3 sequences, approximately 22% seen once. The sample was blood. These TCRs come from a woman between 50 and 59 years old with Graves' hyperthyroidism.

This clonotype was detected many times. The CDR3 spells CSARRGSTDTQYF. The CDR3 coding sequence is TGCAGTGCTAGACGCGGTAGCACAGATACGCAGTATTTT. The chain links TRBV20-1 to TRBJ2-3; D uncertain. Per germline, CDR1 DFQATT and CDR2 SNEGSKA (reference sequence). The CDR3 length is 13 residues. Between the trimmed V and J ends, which lost 2 bases and 0 bases, there was a span of 6 bases.

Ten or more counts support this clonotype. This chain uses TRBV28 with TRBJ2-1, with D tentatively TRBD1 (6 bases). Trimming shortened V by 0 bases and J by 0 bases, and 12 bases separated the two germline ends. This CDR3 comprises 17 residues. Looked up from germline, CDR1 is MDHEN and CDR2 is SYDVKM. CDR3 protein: CASSLWVGHSSYNEQFF. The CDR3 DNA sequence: TGTGCCAGCAGTTTATGGGTGGGACACAGCTCCTACAATGAGCAGTTCTTC.

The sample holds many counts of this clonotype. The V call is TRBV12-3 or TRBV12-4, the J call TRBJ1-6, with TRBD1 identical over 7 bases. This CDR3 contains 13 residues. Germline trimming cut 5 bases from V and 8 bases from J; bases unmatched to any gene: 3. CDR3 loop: CASSSRGDSPLHF. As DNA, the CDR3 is TGTGCCAGCAGTAGCAGGGGGGATTCACCCCTCCACTTT.

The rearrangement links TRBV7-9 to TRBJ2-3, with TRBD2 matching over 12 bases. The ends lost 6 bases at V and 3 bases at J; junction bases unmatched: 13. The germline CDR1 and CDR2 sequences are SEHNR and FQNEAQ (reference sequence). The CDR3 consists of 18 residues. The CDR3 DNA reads TGTGCCAGCAGACCCAAGACCCGACTAGCGGGAGATACAGATACGCAGTATTTT. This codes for CASRPKTRLAGDTDTQYF. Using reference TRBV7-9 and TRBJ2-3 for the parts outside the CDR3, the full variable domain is DTGVSQNPRHKITKRGQNVTFRCDPISEHNRLYWYRQTLGQGPEFLTYFQNEAQLEKSRLLSDRFSAERPKGSFSTLEIQRTEQGDSAMYLCASRPKTRLAGDTDTQYFGPGTRLTVL.

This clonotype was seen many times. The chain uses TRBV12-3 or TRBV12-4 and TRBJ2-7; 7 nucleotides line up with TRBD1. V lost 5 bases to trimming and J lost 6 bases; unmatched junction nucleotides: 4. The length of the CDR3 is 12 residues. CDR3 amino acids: CASSIGTAEQYF. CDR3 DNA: TGTGCCAGCAGTATAGGGACAGCCGAGCAGTACTTC.

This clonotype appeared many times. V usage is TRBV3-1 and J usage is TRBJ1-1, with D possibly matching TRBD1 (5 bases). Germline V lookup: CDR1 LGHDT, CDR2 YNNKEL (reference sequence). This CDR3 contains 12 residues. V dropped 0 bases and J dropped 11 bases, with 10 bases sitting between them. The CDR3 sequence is CASSQDRVSAFF. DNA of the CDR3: TGTGCCAGCAGCCAAGACAGGGTTAGTGCTTTCTTT.

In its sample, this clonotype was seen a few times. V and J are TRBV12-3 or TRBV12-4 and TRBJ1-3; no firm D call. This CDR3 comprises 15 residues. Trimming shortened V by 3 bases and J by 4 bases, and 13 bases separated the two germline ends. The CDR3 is CASSFGTVGGNTIYF. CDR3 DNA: TGTGCCAGCAGTTTTGGCACTGTCGGAGGAAACACCATATATTTT.

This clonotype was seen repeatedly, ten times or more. The CDR3 region is CASSLGGSHFYGYTF. The CDR3, as DNA: TGTGCCAGCAGCTTAGGCGGCAGCCACTTCTATGGCTACACCTTC. The J gene is TRBJ1-2, the V gene TRBV11-3; no clear D gene. Trimming took off 1 base at V and 4 bases at J, with 13 bases between the two ends. The CDR3 extends over 15 amino acids. Germline values: CDR1 SGHNT, CDR2 YENEEA. The whole variable domain, remainder taken from reference TRBV11-3 and TRBJ1-2, is EAGVVQSPRYKIIEKKQPVAFWCNPISGHNTLYWYLQNLGQGPELLIRYENEEAVDDSQLPKDRFSAERLKGVDSTLKIQPAELGDSAVYLCASSLGGSHFYGYTFGSGTRLTVV.

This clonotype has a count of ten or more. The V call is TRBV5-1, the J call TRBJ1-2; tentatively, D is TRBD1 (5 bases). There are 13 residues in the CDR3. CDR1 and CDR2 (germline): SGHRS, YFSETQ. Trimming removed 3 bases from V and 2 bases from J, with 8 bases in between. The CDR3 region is CASSWGRNYGYTF. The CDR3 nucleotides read TGCGCCAGCAGCTGGGGACGGAACTATGGCTACACCTTC.

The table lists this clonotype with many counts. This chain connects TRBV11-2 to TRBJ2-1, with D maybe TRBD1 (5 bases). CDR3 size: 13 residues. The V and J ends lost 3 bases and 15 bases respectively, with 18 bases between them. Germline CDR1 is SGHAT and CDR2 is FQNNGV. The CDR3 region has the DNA TGTGCCAGCAGCTTTAAGAGCCCCCAGGGTCCGTTCTTC. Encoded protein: CASSFKSPQGPFF.

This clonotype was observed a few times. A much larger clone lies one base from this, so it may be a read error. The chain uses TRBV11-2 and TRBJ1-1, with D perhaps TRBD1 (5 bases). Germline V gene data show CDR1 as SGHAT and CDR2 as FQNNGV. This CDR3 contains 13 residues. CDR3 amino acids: CAGSSQGLTEAFF. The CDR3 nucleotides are TGTGCCGGCAGCTCGCAGGGCCTCACTGAAGCTTTCTTT. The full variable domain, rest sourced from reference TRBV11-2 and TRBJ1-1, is EAGVAQSPRYKIIEKRQSVAFWCNPISGHATLYWYQQILGQGPKLLIQFQNNGVVDDSQLPKDRFSAERLKGVDSTLKIQPAKLEDSAVYLCAGSSQGLTEAFFGQGTRLTVV.

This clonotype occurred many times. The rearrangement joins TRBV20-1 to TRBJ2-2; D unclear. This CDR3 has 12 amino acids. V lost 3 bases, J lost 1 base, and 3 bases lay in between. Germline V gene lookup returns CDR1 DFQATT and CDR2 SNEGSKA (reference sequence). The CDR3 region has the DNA TGCAGTGCTAGCGTGAACACCGGGGAGCTGTTTTTT. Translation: CSASVNTGELFF.

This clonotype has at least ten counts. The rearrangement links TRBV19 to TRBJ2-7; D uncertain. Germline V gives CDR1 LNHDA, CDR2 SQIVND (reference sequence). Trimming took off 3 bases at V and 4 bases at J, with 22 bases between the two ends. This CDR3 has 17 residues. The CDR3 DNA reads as TGTGCCAGTAGTATTTGGGGAAGCCAGTCAAAAAGTTACGAGCAGTACTTC. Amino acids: CASSIWGSQSKSYEQYF. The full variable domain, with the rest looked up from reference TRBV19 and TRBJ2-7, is DGGITQSPKYLFRKEGQNVTLSCEQNLNHDAMYWYRQDPGQGLRLIYYSQIVNDFQKGDIAEGYSVSREKKESFPLTVTSAQKNPTAFYLCASSIWGSQSKSYEQYFGPGTRLTVT.

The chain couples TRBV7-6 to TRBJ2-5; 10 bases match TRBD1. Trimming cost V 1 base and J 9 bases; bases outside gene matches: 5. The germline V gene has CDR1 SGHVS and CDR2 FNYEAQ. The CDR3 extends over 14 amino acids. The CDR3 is CASSLGDRGRAQYF. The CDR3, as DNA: TGTGCCAGCAGCTTAGGGGACAGGGGTAGGGCCCAGTACTTC.

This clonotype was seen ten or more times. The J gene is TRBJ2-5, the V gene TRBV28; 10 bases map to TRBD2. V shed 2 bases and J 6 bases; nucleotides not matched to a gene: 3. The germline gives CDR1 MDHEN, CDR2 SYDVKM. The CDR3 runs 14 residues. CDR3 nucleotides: TGTGCCAGCAGTTTACTAGCGGGGGCCAAGACCCAGTACTTC. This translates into CASSLLAGAKTQYF. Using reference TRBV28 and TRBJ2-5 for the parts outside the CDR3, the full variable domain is DVKVTQSSRYLVKRTGEKVFLECVQDMDHENMFWYRQDPGLGLRLIYFSYDVKMKEKGDIPEGYSVSREKKERFSLILESASTNQTSMYLCASSLLAGAKTQYFGPGTRLLVL.

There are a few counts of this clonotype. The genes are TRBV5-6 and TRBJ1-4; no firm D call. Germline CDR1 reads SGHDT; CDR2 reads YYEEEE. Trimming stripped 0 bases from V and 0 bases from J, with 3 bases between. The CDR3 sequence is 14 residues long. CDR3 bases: TGTGCCAGCAGCTTGGGTACAACTAATGAAAAACTGTTTTTT. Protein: CASSLGTTNEKLFF.

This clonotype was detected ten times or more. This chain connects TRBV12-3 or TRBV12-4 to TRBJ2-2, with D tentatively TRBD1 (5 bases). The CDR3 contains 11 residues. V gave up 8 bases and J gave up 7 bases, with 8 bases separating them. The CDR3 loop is CASGQGGELFF. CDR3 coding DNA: TGTGCCAGCGGTCAGGGCGGGGAGCTGTTTTTT.

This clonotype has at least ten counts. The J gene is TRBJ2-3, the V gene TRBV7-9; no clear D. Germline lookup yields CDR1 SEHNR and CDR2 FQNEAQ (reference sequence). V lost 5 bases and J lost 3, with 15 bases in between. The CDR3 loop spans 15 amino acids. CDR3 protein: CASSPQGGVTDTQYF. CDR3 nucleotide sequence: TGTGCCAGCAGCCCTCAAGGTGGGGTTACAGATACGCAGTATTTT.

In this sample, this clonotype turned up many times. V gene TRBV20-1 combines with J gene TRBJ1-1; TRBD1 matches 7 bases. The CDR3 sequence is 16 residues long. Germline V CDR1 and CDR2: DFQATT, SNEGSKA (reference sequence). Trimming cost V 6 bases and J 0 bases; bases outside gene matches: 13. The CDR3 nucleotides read TGCAGTGCGATTAAAGACAGGGCCCCCGTGAACACTGAAGCTTTCTTT. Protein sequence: CSAIKDRAPVNTEAFF.

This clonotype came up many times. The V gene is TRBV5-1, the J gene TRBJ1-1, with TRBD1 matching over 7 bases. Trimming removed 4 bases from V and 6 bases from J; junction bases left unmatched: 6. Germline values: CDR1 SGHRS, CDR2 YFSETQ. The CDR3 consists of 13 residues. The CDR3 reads CASSVQGLSEAFF. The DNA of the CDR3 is TGCGCCAGCAGCGTACAGGGGTTGTCTGAAGCTTTCTTT.

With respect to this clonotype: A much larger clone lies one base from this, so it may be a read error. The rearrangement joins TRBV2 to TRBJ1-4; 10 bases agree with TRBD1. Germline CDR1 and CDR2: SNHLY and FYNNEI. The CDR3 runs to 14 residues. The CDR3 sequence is CVSSVGTGDEKLFF. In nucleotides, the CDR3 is TGTGTCAGCAGCGTCGGGACAGGGGATGAAAAACTGTTTTTT.